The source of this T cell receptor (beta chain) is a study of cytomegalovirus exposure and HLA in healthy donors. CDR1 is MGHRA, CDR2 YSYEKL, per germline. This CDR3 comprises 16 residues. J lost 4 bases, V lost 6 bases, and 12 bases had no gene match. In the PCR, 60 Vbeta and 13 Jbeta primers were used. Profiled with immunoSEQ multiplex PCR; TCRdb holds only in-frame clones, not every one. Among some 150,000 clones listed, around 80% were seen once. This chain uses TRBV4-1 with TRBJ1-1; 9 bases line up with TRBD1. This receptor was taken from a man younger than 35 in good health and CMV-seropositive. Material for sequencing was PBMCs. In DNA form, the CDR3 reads TGCGCCAGCAGTTCTCCTCACCGGGACAGGGTCACTGAAGCTTTCTTT. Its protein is CASSSPHRDRVTEAFF.